Listed below are T cell receptor beta chains from one sample, sequenced in a study of T-cell reconstitution after alpha-beta-depleted transplantation in children. TCRdb called the PCR reads again in MiXCR, with one record for every CDR3 protein. The data contain approximately 420,000 distinct CDR3 sequences, approximately 11% of them seen just once; the ten biggest clones take up about 5%. The sample in question was PBMCs from the stem cell graft donor, obtained from the stem cell graft. These receptors were obtained from a human donor who donated a stem cell graft to a child with acute myeloid leukemia. CDR3s include the opening cysteine and the closing phenylalanine or tryptophan. The order of the fields is D gene, J gene, clone size, V gene, CDR3 protein, CDR3 DNA. The D gene is left open where the match is weak. Expanded clones get a size class; other rows say once, few or many, or leave the size out.

- TRBJ1-3 - TRBV12-3/TRBV12-4 CASSFGDHSGNTIYF TGTGCCAGCAGTTTCGGAGACCACTCTGGAAACACCATATATTTT
TRBD2 TRBJ2-3 once TRBV4-1 CASSQRLAGAYTQYF TGCGCCAGCAGCCAAAGACTAGCGGGAGCATATACGCAGTATTTT
TRBD1 TRBJ2-1 few TRBV6-1 CASSEPTGGPYNEQFF TGTGCCAGCAGCGAACCTACAGGGGGCCCCTACAATGAGCAGTTCTTC
TRBD1 TRBJ1-5 few TRBV7-2 CASSLATGGQPQHF TGTGCCAGCAGCTTAGCAACAGGGGGTCAGCCCCAGCATTTT
- TRBJ2-3 few TRBV5-1 CASSFRETNTDTQYF TGCGCCAGCAGCTTCCGGGAGACGAACACAGATACGCAGTATTTT
- TRBJ1-5 few TRBV12-3/TRBV12-4 CASSVTSTGQPQHF TGTGCCAGCAGCGTGACTTCGACGGGCCAGCCCCAGCATTTT
- TRBJ1-1 few TRBV5-1 CASSFSQGGGTEAFF TGCGCCAGCAGCTTTTCTCAAGGGGGTGGGACTGAAGCTTTCTTT
- TRBJ1-2 few TRBV5-4 CASSGNPGTRGGYTF TGTGCCAGCAGCGGAAACCCGGGGACCCGCGGAGGCTACACCTTC
TRBD1 TRBJ2-2 few TRBV20-1 CSARGGTGGAMWTGELFF TGCAGTGCTAGAGGCGGGACAGGGGGCGCGATGTGGACCGGGGAGCTGTTTTTT
- TRBJ1-2 - TRBV12-3/TRBV12-4 CASSPGAWGYTF TGTGCCAGCAGCCCCGGGGCCTGGGGCTACACCTTC
- TRBJ1-1 few TRBV20-1 CSADGLNTEAFF TGCAGCGCGGACGGTTTGAACACTGAAGCTTTCTTT
TRBD1 TRBJ2-5 - TRBV5-1 CASSRDRGGPTYQETQYF TGCGCCAGCAGCCGCGACAGGGGGGGCCCTACGTACCAAGAGACCCAGTACTTC
- TRBJ2-5 - TRBV20-1 CSARLNRRETQYF TGCAGTGCTAGACTAAACAGGAGGGAGACCCAGTACTTC
TRBD1 TRBJ1-5 few TRBV10-3 CATGTVLNQPQHF TGTGCCACCGGGACAGTCCTCAATCAGCCCCAGCATTTT
- TRBJ2-3 - TRBV6-1 CASSEYRPADTQYF TGTGCCAGCAGTGAATACAGGCCCGCAGATACGCAGTATTTT
- TRBJ2-7 few TRBV11-1 CASRNSIEQYF TGTGCCAGCCGAAACTCGATTGAGCAGTACTTC
- TRBJ1-2 - TRBV2 CASSFGADYGYTF TGTGCCAGCTCCTTTGGGGCCGACTATGGCTACACCTTC
TRBD2 TRBJ2-1 few TRBV19 CASRLAGVYNEQFF TGTGCCAGTAGATTAGCGGGAGTCTACAATGAGCAGTTCTTC
- TRBJ2-3 many TRBV7-2 CASSLEGRSTDTQYF TGTGCCAGCAGCTTAGAGGGGCGGAGCACAGATACGCAGTATTTT
TRBD2 TRBJ2-7 - TRBV20-1 CSASHSGRRLSEQYF TGCAGTGCTTCCCATAGCGGGAGGCGACTCAGCGAGCAGTACTTC
- TRBJ1-2 - TRBV5-1 CAHSGHVNYGYTF TGCGCCCACAGTGGGCACGTTAACTATGGCTACACCTTC
- TRBJ1-1 many TRBV7-9 CASSLQWGSGTEAFF TGTGCCAGCAGCTTACAGTGGGGATCGGGCACTGAAGCTTTCTTT